This TCR beta chain was recovered during a study of cytomegalovirus exposure and HLA in healthy donors. Primers included in the PCR were 60 Vbeta and 13 Jbeta primers. This table comes from immunoSEQ multiplex PCR, and its TCRdb copy is limited to in-frame clones, with some not included. The table lists 40,000 to 60,000 clones. V lost 8 bases, J lost 0 bases, and 8 bases stayed unmatched. The CDR3 sequence is 15 residues long. Germline values: CDR1 SEHNR, CDR2 FQNEAQ (reference sequence). This rearrangement joins TRBV7-9 to TRBJ1-2, with TRBD1 identical over 8 bases. Sequencing input: PBMCs. The receptor comes from a middle-aged man in good health and CMV-seropositive. DNA of the CDR3: TGTGCCAGCGGCACCCGGACAGGGACTAACTATGGCTACACCTTC. Residues: CASGTRTGTNYGYTF.